This TCR beta chain comes out of a study of T cell changes during pregnancy in multiple sclerosis (dated by TCRdb to between 2017 and 2020). Describing the broader study: In women with multiple sclerosis, the researchers looked at how the T cell repertoire shifted as pregnancy progressed.

Library preparation was by the immunoSEQ multiplex PCR assay. In TCRdb, the immuneACCESS table is reduced to in-frame sequences with V and J assigned. These tables do not hold every clone; where another copy was compared, an unresolved V gene accounts for under half, and the others remain unexplained. The sample records more than 45,000 clones, about 92% of which are singletons. Around 3.7% of the sample goes to the ten largest clones. Regarding this clone: The antigen it binds to is not known. No quality values exist for individual bases; no much larger clone is one base distant.

V is trimmed back by 1 base and J by 7 bases, and the junction contains 10 bases that no gene match accounts for. Taken from the germline V gene (reference sequence), the CDR1 and CDR2 loops are SEHNR and FQNEAQ. The CDR3 runs 17 residues from the cysteine to the phenylalanine. The retained sequence is limited to the CDR3, 51 bases, with the frame set at the first base. The sample consisted of CD8+ T cells from peripheral blood mononuclear cells, taken in the second trimester of pregnancy. The chain is assembled from TRBV7-9 and TRBJ2-7, and 13 bases in between align with TRBD2. This sequence was found in a female donor with multiple sclerosis, enrolled in a pregnancy study. For the CDR3, the sequence is CASSLGLTSGRAEEQYF. Read as DNA, the sequence is TGTGCCAGCAGCTTAGGACTTACTAGCGGGAGGGCGGAAGAGCAGTACTTC.